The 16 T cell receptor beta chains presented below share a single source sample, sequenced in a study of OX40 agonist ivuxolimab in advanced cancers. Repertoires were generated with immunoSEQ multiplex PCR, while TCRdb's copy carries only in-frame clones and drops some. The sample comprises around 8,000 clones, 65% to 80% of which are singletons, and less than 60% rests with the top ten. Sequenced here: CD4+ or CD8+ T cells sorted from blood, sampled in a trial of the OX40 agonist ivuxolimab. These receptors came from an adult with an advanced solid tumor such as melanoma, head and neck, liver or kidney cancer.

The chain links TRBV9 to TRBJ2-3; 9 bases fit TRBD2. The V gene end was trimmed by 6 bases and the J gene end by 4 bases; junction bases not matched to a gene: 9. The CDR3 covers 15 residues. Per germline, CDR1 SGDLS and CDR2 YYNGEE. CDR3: CASTRRGGAADTQYF. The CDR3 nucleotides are TGTGCCAGCACCCGACGCGGGGGGGCCGCAGATACGCAGTATTTT. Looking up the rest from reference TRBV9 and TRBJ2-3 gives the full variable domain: DSGVTQTPKHLITATGQRVTLRCSPRSGDLSVYWYQQSLDQGLQFLIQYYNGEERAKGNILERFSAQQFPDLHSELNLSSLELGDSALYFCASTRRGGAADTQYFGPGTRLTVL.

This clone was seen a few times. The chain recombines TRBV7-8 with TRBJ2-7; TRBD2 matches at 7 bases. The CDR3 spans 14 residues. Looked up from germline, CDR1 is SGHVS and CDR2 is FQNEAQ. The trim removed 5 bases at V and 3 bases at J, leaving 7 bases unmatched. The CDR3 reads CASSLGRGIYEQYF. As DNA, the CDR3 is TGTGCCAGCAGCCTGGGGCGGGGGATCTACGAGCAGTACTTC.

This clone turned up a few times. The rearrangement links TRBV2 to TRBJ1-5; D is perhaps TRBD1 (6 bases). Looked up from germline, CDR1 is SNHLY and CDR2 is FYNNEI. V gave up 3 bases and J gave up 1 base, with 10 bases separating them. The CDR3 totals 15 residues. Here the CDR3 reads CASSDTGMSNQPQHF. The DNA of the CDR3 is TGTGCCAGCAGTGATACAGGGATGAGCAATCAGCCCCAGCATTTT.

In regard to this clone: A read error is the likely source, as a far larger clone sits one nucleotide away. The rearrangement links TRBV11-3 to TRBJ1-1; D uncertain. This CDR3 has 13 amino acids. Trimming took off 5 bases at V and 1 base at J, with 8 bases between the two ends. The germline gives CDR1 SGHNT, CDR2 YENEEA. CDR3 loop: CASSPMRNTEAFF. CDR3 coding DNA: TGTGCCAGCAGCCCCATGCGGAACACTGAAGCTTTCTTT.

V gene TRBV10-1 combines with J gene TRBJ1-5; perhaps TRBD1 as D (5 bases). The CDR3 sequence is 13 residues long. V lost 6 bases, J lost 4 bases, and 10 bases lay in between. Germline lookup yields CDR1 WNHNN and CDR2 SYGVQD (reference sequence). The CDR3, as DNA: TGCGCCAGCAGGTTGACAGAAAATCAGCCCCAGCATTTT. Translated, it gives CASRLTENQPQHF.

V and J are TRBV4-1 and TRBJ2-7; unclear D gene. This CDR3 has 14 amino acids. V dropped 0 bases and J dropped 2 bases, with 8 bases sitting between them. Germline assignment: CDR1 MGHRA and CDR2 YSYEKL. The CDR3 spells CASSQDLVTYEQYF. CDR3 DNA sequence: TGCGCCAGCAGCCAAGATCTAGTAACCTACGAGCAGTACTTC.

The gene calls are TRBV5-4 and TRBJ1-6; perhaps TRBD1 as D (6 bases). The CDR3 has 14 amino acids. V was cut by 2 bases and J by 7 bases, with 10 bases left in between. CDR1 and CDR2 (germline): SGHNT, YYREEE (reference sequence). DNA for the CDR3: TGTGCCAGCAGCTTTGGTCAGGGGAATTCACCCCTCCACTTT. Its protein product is CASSFGQGNSPLHF.

CDR3 protein: CATSRDRLYEQYF. CDR3 DNA sequence: TGTGCCACCAGCAGAGATCGACTCTACGAGCAGTACTTC. The rearrangement links TRBV15 to TRBJ2-7; unclear D gene. The germline CDR1 and CDR2 sequences are LNHNV and YYDKDF (reference sequence). The V and J ends lost 0 bases and 3 bases respectively, with 6 bases between them. The CDR3 contains 13 residues.

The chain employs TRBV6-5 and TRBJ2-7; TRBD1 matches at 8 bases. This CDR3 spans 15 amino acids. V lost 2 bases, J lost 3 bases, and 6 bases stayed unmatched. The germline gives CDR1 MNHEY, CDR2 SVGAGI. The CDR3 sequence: CASSYNPGGSYEQYF. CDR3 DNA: TGTGCCAGCAGTTACAATCCAGGGGGCAGCTACGAGCAGTACTTC.

For the CDR3, the DNA is TGTGCCAGCAGCGCTACAGGGGGTTCTAATGAAAAACTGTTTTTT. Translated: CASSATGGSNEKLFF. The chain carries TRBV9 and TRBJ1-4; 8 positions match TRBD1. V lost 3 bases and J lost 3; bases outside the gene matches: 4. Germline CDR1 is SGDLS and CDR2 is YYNGEE. This CDR3 region has 15 residues.

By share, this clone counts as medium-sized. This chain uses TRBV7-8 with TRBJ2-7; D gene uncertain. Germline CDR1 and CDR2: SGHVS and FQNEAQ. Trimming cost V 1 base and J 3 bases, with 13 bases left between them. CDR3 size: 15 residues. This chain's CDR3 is CASSLEFGVLYEQYF. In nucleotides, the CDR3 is TGTGCCAGCAGCTTAGAGTTTGGGGTGCTCTACGAGCAGTACTTC. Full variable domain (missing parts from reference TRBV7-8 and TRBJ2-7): GAGVSQSPRYKVAKRGQDVALRCDPISGHVSLFWYQQALGQGPEFLTYFQNEAQLDKSGLPSDRFFAERPEGSVSTLKIQRTQQEDSAVYLCASSLEFGVLYEQYFGPGTRLTVT.

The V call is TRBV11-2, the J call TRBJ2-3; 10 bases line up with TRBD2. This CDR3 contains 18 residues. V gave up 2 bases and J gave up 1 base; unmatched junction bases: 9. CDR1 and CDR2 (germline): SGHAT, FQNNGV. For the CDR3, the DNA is TGTGCCAGCAGCTTATTTCCTAGCGGGGGCCCAGGCACAGATACGCAGTATTTT. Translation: CASSLFPSGGPGTDTQYF.

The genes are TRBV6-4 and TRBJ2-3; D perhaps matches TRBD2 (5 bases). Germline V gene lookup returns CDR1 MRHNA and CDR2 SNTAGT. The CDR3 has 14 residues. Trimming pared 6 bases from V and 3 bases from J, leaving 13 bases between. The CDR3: CASSEKRGTDTQYF. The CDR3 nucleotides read TGTGCCAGCAGCGAAAAAAGAGGGACAGATACGCAGTATTTT.

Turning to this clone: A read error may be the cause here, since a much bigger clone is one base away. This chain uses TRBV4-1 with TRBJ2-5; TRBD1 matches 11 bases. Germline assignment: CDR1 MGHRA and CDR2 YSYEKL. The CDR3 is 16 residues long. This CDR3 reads CARSNRGQGAKETQYF. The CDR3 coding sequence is TGCGCCCGCAGCAACCGAGGACAGGGGGCAAAAGAGACCCAGTACTTC.

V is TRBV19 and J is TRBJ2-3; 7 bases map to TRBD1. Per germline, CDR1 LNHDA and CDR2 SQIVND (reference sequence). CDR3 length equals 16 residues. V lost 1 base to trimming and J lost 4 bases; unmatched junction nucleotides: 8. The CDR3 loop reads CASSIALGQGADTQYF. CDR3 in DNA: TGTGCCAGTAGTATAGCCCTGGGGCAGGGGGCAGATACGCAGTATTTT.

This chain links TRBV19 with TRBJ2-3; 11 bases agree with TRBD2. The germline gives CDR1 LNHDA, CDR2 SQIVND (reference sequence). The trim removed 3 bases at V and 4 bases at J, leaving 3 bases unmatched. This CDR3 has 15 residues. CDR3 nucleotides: TGTGCCAGTAGTATCGGGACTAGCGGTTCAGATACGCAGTATTTT. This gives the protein CASSIGTSGSDTQYF.